The rows below give T cell receptor beta chains drawn from one sample of a study of T cells in Graves' hyperthyroidism and ophthalmopathy. TCRdb reprocessed the multiplex PCR reads via MiXCR and lists one record per CDR3 protein. The sample yields roughly 570,000 distinct CDR3 sequences, around 45% seen once. The specimen was peripheral blood or thyroid tissue (not recorded which). These receptors originate from an adult woman with Graves' disease, either hyperthyroidism or ophthalmopathy (not recorded which). CDR3s include the opening cysteine and the closing phenylalanine or tryptophan. The D gene is left open where the match is weak. Not every row has a clone size; where given, it reads once, few, many or a size class.

v_gene: TRBV20-1
abundance: many
j_gene: TRBJ2-7
d_gene: .
CDR3nt: TGCAGTGCTAGAGAGGGGTTCTCCTACGAGCAGTACTTC
CDR3aa: CSAREGFSYEQYF

v_gene: TRBV19
abundance: many
j_gene: TRBJ1-5
d_gene: .
CDR3nt: TGTGCCAGTAGCGAGACCCTTCAGCCCCAGCATTTT
CDR3aa: CASSETLQPQHF

v_gene: TRBV5-4
abundance: .
j_gene: TRBJ1-6
d_gene: .
CDR3nt: TGTGCCAGCAGCTTGGAGTCGAGGGGGGCCGCACCCCTCCACTTT
CDR3aa: CASSLESRGAAPLHF

v_gene: TRBV7-3
abundance: many
j_gene: TRBJ2-7
d_gene: .
CDR3nt: TGTGCCAGCAGCTTAACCAACGGTCCCTACGAGCAGTACTTC
CDR3aa: CASSLTNGPYEQYF

v_gene: TRBV11-2
abundance: .
j_gene: TRBJ1-5
d_gene: .
CDR3nt: TGTGCCAGCAGCCCCCCCGGGCAGGGACGAGATCAGCCCCAGCATTTT
CDR3aa: CASSPPGQGRDQPQHF

v_gene: TRBV6-5
abundance: many
j_gene: TRBJ1-5
d_gene: .
CDR3nt: TGTGCCAGCAGTAAACAGGGTCGGGATCAGCCCCAGCATTTT
CDR3aa: CASSKQGRDQPQHF

v_gene: TRBV13
abundance: .
j_gene: TRBJ1-4
d_gene: .
CDR3nt: TGTGCCAGCAGCCCCAGCGGGATCAGCGAAAAACTGTTTTTT
CDR3aa: CASSPSGISEKLFF

v_gene: TRBV7-2
abundance: .
j_gene: TRBJ1-2
d_gene: .
CDR3nt: TGTGCCAGCAGCTACGGGTACAGGGATGATGGCTACACCTTC
CDR3aa: CASSYGYRDDGYTF

v_gene: TRBV10-2
abundance: .
j_gene: TRBJ2-7
d_gene: .
CDR3nt: TGTGCCAGCAGCGCCGGAGTAGTAACTGAGCAGTACTTC
CDR3aa: CASSAGVVTEQYF

v_gene: TRBV5-1
abundance: many
j_gene: TRBJ2-7
d_gene: TRBD2
CDR3nt: TGTGCCAGCAGCTTGGAAGCTAGCGGGGCCTACGAGCAGTACTTC
CDR3aa: CASSLEASGAYEQYF

v_gene: TRBV12-3/TRBV12-4
abundance: many
j_gene: TRBJ1-6
d_gene: .
CDR3nt: TGTGCCAGCAGTTTTAGGGGCCTCGCGAATTCACCCCTCCACTTT
CDR3aa: CASSFRGLANSPLHF

v_gene: TRBV7-9
abundance: many
j_gene: TRBJ2-2
d_gene: .
CDR3nt: TGTGCCAGCAGCGCAGGGGTGACCGGGGAGCTGTTTTTT
CDR3aa: CASSAGVTGELFF

v_gene: TRBV7-2
abundance: .
j_gene: TRBJ2-5
d_gene: .
CDR3nt: TGTGCCAGCAGCCCCCAGGAGTACCAAGAGACCCAGTACTTC
CDR3aa: CASSPQEYQETQYF

v_gene: TRBV7-9
abundance: many
j_gene: TRBJ2-7
d_gene: TRBD2
CDR3nt: TGTGCCAGCAGCTGGGACCTTAGCGGGTCCGACGAGCAGTACTTC
CDR3aa: CASSWDLSGSDEQYF

v_gene: TRBV9
abundance: .
j_gene: TRBJ1-6
d_gene: .
CDR3nt: TGTGCCAGCAGCTCCCGTGAAGGGGGTTCACCCCTCCACTTT
CDR3aa: CASSSREGGSPLHF

v_gene: TRBV5-1
abundance: many
j_gene: TRBJ2-7
d_gene: .
CDR3nt: TGCGCCAGCAGCTTGGATGTGGGATTTACCTACGAGCAGTACTTC
CDR3aa: CASSLDVGFTYEQYF

v_gene: TRBV6-5
abundance: .
j_gene: TRBJ2-7
d_gene: .
CDR3nt: TGTGCCAGCAGTGCCTATCGGGCGGGACGGCACTTC
CDR3aa: CASSAYRAGRHF

v_gene: TRBV12-3/TRBV12-4
abundance: once
j_gene: TRBJ2-5
d_gene: .
CDR3nt: TGTGCCAGCAGCCCGGGTAGCAGGGAGACCCAGTACTTC
CDR3aa: CASSPGSRETQYF

v_gene: TRBV5-6
abundance: many
j_gene: TRBJ1-1
d_gene: .
CDR3nt: TGTGCCAGCAGCTTTCAATCACAAGCCACTGAAGCTTTCTTT
CDR3aa: CASSFQSQATEAFF

v_gene: TRBV5-1
abundance: many
j_gene: TRBJ2-5
d_gene: .
CDR3nt: TGCGCCAGCAGCTTGGAAGGACTAACCAGGTACCAAGAGACCCAGTACTTC
CDR3aa: CASSLEGLTRYQETQYF

v_gene: TRBV24-1
abundance: many
j_gene: TRBJ1-2
d_gene: TRBD1
CDR3nt: TGTGCCACCAGTGATCCAGGGGGGCCCTATGGCTACACCTTC
CDR3aa: CATSDPGGPYGYTF

v_gene: TRBV10-3
abundance: .
j_gene: TRBJ1-3
d_gene: .
CDR3nt: TGTGCCATCACCGAAGGAGACGGACCCTCTGGAAACACCATATATTTT
CDR3aa: CAITEGDGPSGNTIYF

v_gene: TRBV7-9
abundance: .
j_gene: TRBJ2-7
d_gene: .
CDR3nt: TGTGCCAGCATCACAGGACAGTCCTACGAGCAGTACTTC
CDR3aa: CASITGQSYEQYF

v_gene: TRBV20-1
abundance: few
j_gene: TRBJ1-2
d_gene: TRBD1
CDR3nt: TGCAGTGCTACCCAGGGGGCGCGTGGGGCTGGCTACACCTTC
CDR3aa: CSATQGARGAGYTF

v_gene: TRBV9
abundance: .
j_gene: TRBJ1-3
d_gene: .
CDR3nt: TGTGCCAGCGGCCGACAGGGAAACACCATATATTTT
CDR3aa: CASGRQGNTIYF

v_gene: TRBV15
abundance: few
j_gene: TRBJ2-3
d_gene: TRBD2
CDR3nt: TGTGCCACCAGCAGAGGTGCCTTGGGGGGGGGCACAGATACGCAGTATTTT
CDR3aa: CATSRGALGGGTDTQYF

v_gene: TRBV28
abundance: .
j_gene: TRBJ1-5
d_gene: .
CDR3nt: TGTGCCAGCAGTTTAAAAAAGCCCCAGCATTTT
CDR3aa: CASSLKKPQHF

v_gene: TRBV20-1
abundance: .
j_gene: TRBJ1-1
d_gene: TRBD1
CDR3nt: TGCAGTGGCATAGCTACAGGGGTGGGCACTGAAGCTTTCTTT
CDR3aa: CSGIATGVGTEAFF

v_gene: TRBV29-1
abundance: .
j_gene: TRBJ2-5
d_gene: TRBD1
CDR3nt: TGTGCCAGCTACAGACAGGGGGCTGTTCGAGAGACCCAGTACTTC
CDR3aa: CASYRQGAVRETQYF

v_gene: TRBV6-5
abundance: many
j_gene: TRBJ2-7
d_gene: .
CDR3nt: TGTGCCAGCAGTTACGGAGGTATGACCGAGCAGTACTTC
CDR3aa: CASSYGGMTEQYF

v_gene: TRBV2
abundance: few
j_gene: TRBJ2-1
d_gene: .
CDR3nt: TGTGCCAGTTCCGAGCGTCCAGAGTTCTTC
CDR3aa: CASSERPEFF

v_gene: TRBV6-5
abundance: .
j_gene: TRBJ2-7
d_gene: .
CDR3nt: TGTGCCAGCGGTCCAGTAGACGAGCAGTACTTC
CDR3aa: CASGPVDEQYF

v_gene: TRBV7-2
abundance: few
j_gene: TRBJ2-5
d_gene: TRBD2
CDR3nt: TGTGCCAGCAGCAACCAAGGACTAGCGGGAGGGGAGACCCAGTACTTC
CDR3aa: CASSNQGLAGGETQYF

v_gene: TRBV29-1
abundance: .
j_gene: TRBJ2-5
d_gene: .
CDR3nt: TGCAGCGTTGAAAAGGACGGCCCGGAGACCCAGTACTTC
CDR3aa: CSVEKDGPETQYF

v_gene: TRBV15
abundance: few
j_gene: TRBJ1-6
d_gene: TRBD1
CDR3nt: TGTGCCACCAGCAGAGCCCCCGACAGGGGAGGATCACCCCTCCACTTT
CDR3aa: CATSRAPDRGGSPLHF

v_gene: TRBV20-1
abundance: .
j_gene: TRBJ2-3
d_gene: TRBD2
CDR3nt: TGCAGTGCTGCTCTAACCCCGGGACTAGCGGAGAGGAGCACAGATACGCAGTATTTT
CDR3aa: CSAALTPGLAERSTDTQYF

v_gene: TRBV15
abundance: .
j_gene: TRBJ2-7
d_gene: .
CDR3nt: TGTGCCACCAGCAGAGTCGGCCCCGGCGAGCAGTACTTC
CDR3aa: CATSRVGPGEQYF

v_gene: TRBV30
abundance: .
j_gene: TRBJ1-4
d_gene: TRBD1
CDR3nt: TGTGCCTGGAGTTTCGGACAGGGCCGCCAGAAACTGTTTTTT
CDR3aa: CAWSFGQGRQKLFF

v_gene: TRBV20-1
abundance: few
j_gene: TRBJ2-7
d_gene: .
CDR3nt: TGCAGTGCGTTGCGGGGAGACGAGCAGTACTTC
CDR3aa: CSALRGDEQYF

v_gene: TRBV15
abundance: .
j_gene: TRBJ2-7
d_gene: .
CDR3nt: TGTGCCACCAGCAGAGGACAGGTTTCCTACGAGCAGTACTTC
CDR3aa: CATSRGQVSYEQYF

v_gene: TRBV2
abundance: .
j_gene: TRBJ2-3
d_gene: .
CDR3nt: TGTGCCAGCCGACGCGCCGCTAGCACAGATACGCAGTATTTT
CDR3aa: CASRRAASTDTQYF

v_gene: TRBV7-3
abundance: .
j_gene: TRBJ2-1
d_gene: .
CDR3nt: TGTGCCAGCAGCTACATTGCCGGTGAGCAGTTCTTC
CDR3aa: CASSYIAGEQFF

v_gene: TRBV7-2
abundance: .
j_gene: TRBJ1-2
d_gene: TRBD1
CDR3nt: TGTGCCAGCCTTACAGGGGGCCTGTATGGCTACACCTTC
CDR3aa: CASLTGGLYGYTF

v_gene: TRBV25-1
abundance: .
j_gene: TRBJ1-2
d_gene: .
CDR3nt: TGTGCCAGCAGTCACTCAAAGGGGCGCTACACCTTC
CDR3aa: CASSHSKGRYTF

v_gene: TRBV9
abundance: many
j_gene: TRBJ1-2
d_gene: .
CDR3nt: TGTGCCAGCAGCGTAGCGGGCGGTGCACACGGTGGCTACACCTTC
CDR3aa: CASSVAGGAHGGYTF

v_gene: TRBV7-2
abundance: .
j_gene: TRBJ1-2
d_gene: TRBD1
CDR3nt: TGCGCCAGCACCTCGAATACTATGACAGGGTATGGCTACACCTTC
CDR3aa: CASTSNTMTGYGYTF

v_gene: TRBV20-1
abundance: many
j_gene: TRBJ2-7
d_gene: TRBD2
CDR3nt: TGCAGTGCCACCCTGGGGGGTAGCGGGAGCTATGAGCAGTACTTC
CDR3aa: CSATLGGSGSYEQYF

v_gene: TRBV6-1
abundance: many
j_gene: TRBJ1-4
d_gene: .
CDR3nt: TGTGCCAGCAGTGAATTGGCAGGGATTAGTGAAAAACTGTTTTTT
CDR3aa: CASSELAGISEKLFF

v_gene: TRBV8-2
abundance: .
j_gene: TRBJ1-4
d_gene: .
CDR3nt: TGTGGCAGCACGGTGGCAGGGACTAATGAAAAACTGTTTTTT
CDR3aa: CGSTVAGTNEKLFF

v_gene: TRBV5-6
abundance: many
j_gene: TRBJ1-1
d_gene: .
CDR3nt: TGTGCCAGCAGCTTGGGCCGTAAGGCTGAAGCTTTCTTT
CDR3aa: CASSLGRKAEAFF

v_gene: TRBV9
abundance: .
j_gene: TRBJ2-2
d_gene: .
CDR3nt: TGTGCCAGCAGCGTAGTTCACAACACCGGGGAGCTGTTTTTT
CDR3aa: CASSVVHNTGELFF